This T cell receptor beta chain was retrieved from a study of blood T cell repertoires in COVID-19. Looking at the study overall: Specimens from acute and convalescent COVID-19 originated in the United States, Italy and Spain. Sources were T cells, B-cell-depleted T cells, or PBMCs; the material itself was cDNA or gDNA.

How the authors handled the data: Amplified reference gene primers provided the basis for estimating nucleated cell counts. Assay used: immunoSEQ multiplex PCR; TCRdb lists only in-frame clones, some missing. Clone size and V and J calls were adopted from that table, with D and trimming inferred from the DNA. This sample yields about 270,000 clones, of which about 85% are seen a single time; approximately 4% belongs to the top ten. Trimming took 3 bases from V and 3 from J, leaving 22 bases between them. There are 18 residues in the CDR3. In germline, CDR1 is KGHSH, CDR2 LQKENI. The J gene is TRBJ2-3, the V gene TRBV18; D possibly corresponds to TRBD2 (7 bases). Sequenced sample: peripheral blood. This receptor was identified in a man in his sixties who had recovered from COVID-19. The CDR3 reads CASSPERGGFLVTDTQYF. CDR3 DNA sequence: TGTGCCAGCTCACCGGAAAGGGGGGGGTTCCTCGTTACAGATACGCAGTATTTT.